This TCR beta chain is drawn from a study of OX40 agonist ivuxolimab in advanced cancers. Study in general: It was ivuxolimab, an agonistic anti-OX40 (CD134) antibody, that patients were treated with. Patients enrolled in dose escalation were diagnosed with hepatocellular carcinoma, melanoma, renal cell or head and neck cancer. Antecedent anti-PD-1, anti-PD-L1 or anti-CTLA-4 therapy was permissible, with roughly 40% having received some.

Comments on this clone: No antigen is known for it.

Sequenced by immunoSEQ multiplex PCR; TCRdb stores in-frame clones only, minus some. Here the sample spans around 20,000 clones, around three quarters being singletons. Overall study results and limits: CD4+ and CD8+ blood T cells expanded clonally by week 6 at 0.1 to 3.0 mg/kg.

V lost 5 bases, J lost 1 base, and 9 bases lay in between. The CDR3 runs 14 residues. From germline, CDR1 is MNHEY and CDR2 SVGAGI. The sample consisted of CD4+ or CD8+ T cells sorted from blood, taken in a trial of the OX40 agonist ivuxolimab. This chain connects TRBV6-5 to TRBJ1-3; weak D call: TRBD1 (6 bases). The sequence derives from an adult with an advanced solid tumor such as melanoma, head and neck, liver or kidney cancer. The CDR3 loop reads CASSARGSGNTIYF. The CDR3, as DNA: TGTGCCAGCAGTGCCAGGGGTTCTGGAAACACCATATATTTT.